These 21 T cell receptor beta chains were sequenced from one sample in a study of cytomegalovirus exposure and HLA in healthy donors. Amplification used 60 Vbeta primers and 13 Jbeta primers. The protocol was immunoSEQ multiplex PCR, while the TCRdb copy is restricted to in-frame clones and leaves out a portion. This sample lists over 60,000 clones; its ten largest clones have 6.5% to 9.5%. What was sequenced was PBMCs. Receptors were obtained from a female donor in good health and CMV-seropositive.

The rearrangement links TRBV5-1 to TRBJ2-3; 13 positions agree with TRBD2. Trimming took 4 bases from V and 2 from J; bases not matched to a gene: 16. CDR1 is SGHRS and CDR2 is YFSETQ in the germline V gene. CDR3 length equals 20 residues. CDR3 sequence: CASSVGGPGLAGLNTDTQYF. In nucleotides, the CDR3 is TGCGCCAGCAGCGTTGGAGGGCCGGGACTAGCGGGACTCAACACAGATACGCAGTATTTT.

The V gene is TRBV29-1, the J gene TRBJ2-3, with 12 bases that match TRBD2. The V gene end was trimmed by 4 bases and the J gene end by 5 bases; junction bases not matched to a gene: 10. This CDR3 is 16 amino acids long. Germline V gene data show CDR1 as SQVTM and CDR2 as ANQGSEA. The CDR3 here is CSVGASGRAYGDTQYF. DNA of the CDR3: TGCAGCGTTGGGGCTAGCGGGAGGGCCTATGGAGATACGCAGTATTTT.

The V call is TRBV5-1, the J call TRBJ2-2, with D maybe TRBD1 (6 bases). V was cut by 0 bases and J by 5 bases, with 11 bases left in between. Germline CDR1 is SGHRS and CDR2 is YFSETQ. CDR3 length: 15 residues. The CDR3 here is CASSLEQGRTGELFF. The CDR3 DNA sequence: TGCGCCAGCAGCTTGGAACAGGGAAGGACCGGGGAGCTGTTTTTT. Looking up the rest from reference TRBV5-1 and TRBJ2-2 gives the full variable domain: KAGVTQTPRYLIKTRGQQVTLSCSPISGHRSVSWYQQTPGQGLQFLFEYFSETQRNKGNFPGRFSGRQFSNSRSEMNVSTLELGDSALYLCASSLEQGRTGELFFGEGSRLTVL.

The chain couples TRBV30 to TRBJ2-4; possibly TRBD2 for D (5 bases). The CDR3 is 12 amino acids. Deletions cut 2 bases from V and 8 bases from J, with 10 bases between. CDR1 and CDR2 from the germline V gene are GTSNPN and SVGIG (reference sequence). Here the CDR3 DNA reads TGTGCCTGGAGTCCCCGGGGTGACATTCAGTACTTC. Translated, it gives CAWSPRGDIQYF.

V gene TRBV28 combines with J gene TRBJ2-7, with a tentative D call TRBD1 (5 bases). With 6 bases removed from V and 3 bases from J, the gap between germline ends came to 6 bases. This CDR3 contains 11 residues. Per the germline V gene, CDR1 is MDHEN and CDR2 is SYDVKM. CDR3: CASRGLYEQYF. In DNA, the CDR3 is TGTGCCAGCAGGGGGCTCTACGAGCAGTACTTC.

The chain carries TRBV5-1 and TRBJ2-6; a weak D match, TRBD1 (5 bases). V shed 0 bases and J shed 1 base, with 8 bases lying between them. The CDR3 has 16 residues. Germline loops: CDR1 SGHRS, CDR2 YFSETQ. Written as DNA, the CDR3 is TGCGCCAGCAGCTTGGCCGACAGTTCTGGGGCCAACGTCCTGACTTTC. Residues: CASSLADSSGANVLTF.

The rearrangement uses TRBV5-1 and TRBJ2-4; 7 positions match TRBD1. This CDR3 is 15 amino acids long. Germline V lookup: CDR1 SGHRS, CDR2 YFSETQ. V lost 0 bases and J lost 7; bases outside the gene matches: 7. CDR3 region: CASSLAPDRVNIQYF. DNA of the CDR3: TGCGCCAGCAGCTTGGCCCCCGACAGGGTGAACATTCAGTACTTC.

On this clone itself: Mismatch with germline at one junction end may stem from a read error. This chain joins TRBV13 and TRBJ2-7; 10 bases fit TRBD2. CDR3 length: 15 residues. Looked up from germline, CDR1 is PRHDT and CDR2 is FYEKMQ (reference sequence). The DNA of the CDR3 is TGTGCCAGCAGCTTAGGAGCGGGGGGGTCCTCCGAGCAGTACTTC. Protein product: CASSLGAGGSSEQYF.

This chain connects TRBV5-1 to TRBJ2-6; TRBD1 agrees at 11 bases. V dropped 4 bases and J dropped 2; count of bases not matched to a gene: 5. The CDR3 has 17 amino acids. Looked up from germline, CDR1 is SGHRS and CDR2 is YFSETQ. The CDR3 loop reads CASSGTGGYAGANVLTF. The DNA for the CDR3 is TGCGCCAGCAGCGGGACAGGGGGGTATGCTGGGGCCAACGTCCTGACTTTC.

The V and J genes are TRBV30 and TRBJ2-2; possibly TRBD1 for D (5 bases). CDR3 size: 14 residues. Germline CDR1 is GTSNPN and CDR2 is SVGIG (reference sequence). V lost 3 bases, J lost 2 bases, and 10 bases lay in between. The CDR3 coding sequence is TGTGCCTGGAGCGCTAGGGGAAACACCGGGGAGCTGTTTTTT. As protein: CAWSARGNTGELFF.

The chain couples TRBV30 to TRBJ2-3; 8 bases match TRBD2. Germline CDR1 and CDR2: GTSNPN and SVGIG (reference sequence). The CDR3 is 14 amino acids. Germline trimming cut 3 bases from V and 3 bases from J; bases unmatched to any gene: 5. In DNA form, the CDR3 reads TGTGCCTGGAGCCACCGGGGGGGTACAGATACGCAGTATTTT. Encoded protein: CAWSHRGGTDTQYF.

The chain is built from TRBV6-5 and TRBJ2-7; weak D call: TRBD1 (5 bases). The CDR3 has 14 residues. The germline V gene encodes CDR1 MNHEY and CDR2 SVGAGI. V shed 0 bases and J shed 6 bases, with 12 bases lying between them. The CDR3 is CASSYSGREGEQYF. CDR3 sequence (DNA): TGTGCCAGCAGTTACTCCGGCAGGGAAGGCGAGCAGTACTTC.

This rearrangement joins TRBV5-1 to TRBJ2-1; possibly TRBD2 for D (7 bases). Germline CDR1 SGHRS, CDR2 YFSETQ. The CDR3 extends over 11 amino acids. V was shortened by 7 bases and J by 12 bases, with 14 bases between the two germline ends. CDR3 DNA: TGCGCCAGCGACGTGGGGGGGCGGCAGTTCTTC. It encodes CASDVGGRQFF.

The rearrangement links TRBV5-1 to TRBJ1-1; possibly TRBD1 for D (6 bases). The germline V gene has CDR1 SGHRS and CDR2 YFSETQ. Trimming pared 4 bases from V and 1 base from J, leaving 14 bases between. CDR3 length: 15 residues. CDR3 in DNA: TGCGCCAGCAGCACGTATGACAGGCCGAACACTGAAGCTTTCTTT. The encoded protein is CASSTYDRPNTEAFF. Supplemented by reference TRBV5-1 and TRBJ1-1, the full variable domain reads KAGVTQTPRYLIKTRGQQVTLSCSPISGHRSVSWYQQTPGQGLQFLFEYFSETQRNKGNFPGRFSGRQFSNSRSEMNVSTLELGDSALYLCASSTYDRPNTEAFFGQGTRLTVV.

The J gene is TRBJ2-1, the V gene TRBV19; D is perhaps TRBD1 (5 bases). V shed 6 bases and J shed 12 bases, with 18 bases lying between them. The germline V gene has CDR1 LNHDA and CDR2 SQIVND (reference sequence). This CDR3 is built from 13 residues. CDR3 amino acids: CASRPNTGGGQFF. The CDR3, as DNA: TGTGCCAGTAGACCTAACACAGGCGGCGGGCAGTTCTTC.

J is TRBJ1-1 and V is TRBV10-2; D unresolved. The length of the CDR3 is 12 residues. Trimming removed 3 bases from V and 5 bases from J, with 7 bases in between. Per the germline V gene, CDR1 is WSHSY and CDR2 is SAAADI. The DNA for the CDR3 is TGCGCCAGCAGTGACAGGAAAACTGAAGCTTTCTTT. It codes for CASSDRKTEAFF.

The chain carries TRBV6-5 and TRBJ2-5; 8 nucleotides match TRBD2. Germline assignment: CDR1 MNHEY and CDR2 SVGAGI. The CDR3 sequence is 16 residues long. The junction had 8 bases not matched to a gene; V was cut back by 2 bases and J by 3 bases. The CDR3 DNA is TGTGCCAGCAGTTACAAGCAGGGACTAGGGGAAGAGACCCAGTACTTC. This encodes CASSYKQGLGEETQYF.

The CDR3 spells CASSRRPNTEAFF. The DNA for the CDR3 is TGTGCCAGCAGTCGGAGACCGAACACTGAAGCTTTCTTT. J is TRBJ1-1 and V is TRBV11-3; no firm D call. The CDR3 is 13 residues long. Germline assignment: CDR1 SGHNT and CDR2 YENEEA. The V end lost 6 bases, the J end lost 1 base, and 9 bases lay between the germline ends.

The chain recombines TRBV5-6 with TRBJ1-2, with 7 positions matching TRBD1. The junction had 6 bases not matched to a gene; V was cut back by 3 bases and J by 4 bases. The CDR3 is 14 amino acids. Germline V gene sequence: CDR1 SGHDT, CDR2 YYEEEE. CDR3 in amino acids: CASSSDRMSYGYTF. The CDR3, as DNA: TGTGCCAGCAGCTCGGACAGGATGAGCTATGGCTACACCTTC. The entire variable domain, with the rest obtained from reference TRBV5-6 and TRBJ1-2, is as follows: DAGVTQSPTHLIKTRGQQVTLRCSPKSGHDTVSWYQQALGQGPQFIFQYYEEEERQRGNFPDRFSGHQFPNYSSELNVNALLLGDSALYLCASSSDRMSYGYTFGSGTRLTVV.

The V and J genes are TRBV5-1 and TRBJ2-7, with D perhaps TRBD2 (6 bases). The V gene's germline CDR1 is SGHRS and CDR2 YFSETQ. The CDR3 consists of 14 residues. V lost 4 bases and J 3 bases, leaving 14 bases between the germline ends. The CDR3 DNA reads as TGCGCCAGCAGCATCCTAGCGAATAGCTACGAGCAGTACTTC. Its protein product is CASSILANSYEQYF.

The chain joins TRBV7-9 to TRBJ2-1; D ambiguous. Trimming pared 3 bases from V and 0 bases from J, leaving 12 bases between. Germline-derived CDR1 and CDR2 are SEHNR and FQNEAQ (reference sequence). The CDR3 is 16 residues long. CDR3 protein: CASSLYSLSSYNEQFF. The DNA of the CDR3 is TGTGCCAGCAGCTTGTACAGTCTAAGCTCCTACAATGAGCAGTTCTTC.